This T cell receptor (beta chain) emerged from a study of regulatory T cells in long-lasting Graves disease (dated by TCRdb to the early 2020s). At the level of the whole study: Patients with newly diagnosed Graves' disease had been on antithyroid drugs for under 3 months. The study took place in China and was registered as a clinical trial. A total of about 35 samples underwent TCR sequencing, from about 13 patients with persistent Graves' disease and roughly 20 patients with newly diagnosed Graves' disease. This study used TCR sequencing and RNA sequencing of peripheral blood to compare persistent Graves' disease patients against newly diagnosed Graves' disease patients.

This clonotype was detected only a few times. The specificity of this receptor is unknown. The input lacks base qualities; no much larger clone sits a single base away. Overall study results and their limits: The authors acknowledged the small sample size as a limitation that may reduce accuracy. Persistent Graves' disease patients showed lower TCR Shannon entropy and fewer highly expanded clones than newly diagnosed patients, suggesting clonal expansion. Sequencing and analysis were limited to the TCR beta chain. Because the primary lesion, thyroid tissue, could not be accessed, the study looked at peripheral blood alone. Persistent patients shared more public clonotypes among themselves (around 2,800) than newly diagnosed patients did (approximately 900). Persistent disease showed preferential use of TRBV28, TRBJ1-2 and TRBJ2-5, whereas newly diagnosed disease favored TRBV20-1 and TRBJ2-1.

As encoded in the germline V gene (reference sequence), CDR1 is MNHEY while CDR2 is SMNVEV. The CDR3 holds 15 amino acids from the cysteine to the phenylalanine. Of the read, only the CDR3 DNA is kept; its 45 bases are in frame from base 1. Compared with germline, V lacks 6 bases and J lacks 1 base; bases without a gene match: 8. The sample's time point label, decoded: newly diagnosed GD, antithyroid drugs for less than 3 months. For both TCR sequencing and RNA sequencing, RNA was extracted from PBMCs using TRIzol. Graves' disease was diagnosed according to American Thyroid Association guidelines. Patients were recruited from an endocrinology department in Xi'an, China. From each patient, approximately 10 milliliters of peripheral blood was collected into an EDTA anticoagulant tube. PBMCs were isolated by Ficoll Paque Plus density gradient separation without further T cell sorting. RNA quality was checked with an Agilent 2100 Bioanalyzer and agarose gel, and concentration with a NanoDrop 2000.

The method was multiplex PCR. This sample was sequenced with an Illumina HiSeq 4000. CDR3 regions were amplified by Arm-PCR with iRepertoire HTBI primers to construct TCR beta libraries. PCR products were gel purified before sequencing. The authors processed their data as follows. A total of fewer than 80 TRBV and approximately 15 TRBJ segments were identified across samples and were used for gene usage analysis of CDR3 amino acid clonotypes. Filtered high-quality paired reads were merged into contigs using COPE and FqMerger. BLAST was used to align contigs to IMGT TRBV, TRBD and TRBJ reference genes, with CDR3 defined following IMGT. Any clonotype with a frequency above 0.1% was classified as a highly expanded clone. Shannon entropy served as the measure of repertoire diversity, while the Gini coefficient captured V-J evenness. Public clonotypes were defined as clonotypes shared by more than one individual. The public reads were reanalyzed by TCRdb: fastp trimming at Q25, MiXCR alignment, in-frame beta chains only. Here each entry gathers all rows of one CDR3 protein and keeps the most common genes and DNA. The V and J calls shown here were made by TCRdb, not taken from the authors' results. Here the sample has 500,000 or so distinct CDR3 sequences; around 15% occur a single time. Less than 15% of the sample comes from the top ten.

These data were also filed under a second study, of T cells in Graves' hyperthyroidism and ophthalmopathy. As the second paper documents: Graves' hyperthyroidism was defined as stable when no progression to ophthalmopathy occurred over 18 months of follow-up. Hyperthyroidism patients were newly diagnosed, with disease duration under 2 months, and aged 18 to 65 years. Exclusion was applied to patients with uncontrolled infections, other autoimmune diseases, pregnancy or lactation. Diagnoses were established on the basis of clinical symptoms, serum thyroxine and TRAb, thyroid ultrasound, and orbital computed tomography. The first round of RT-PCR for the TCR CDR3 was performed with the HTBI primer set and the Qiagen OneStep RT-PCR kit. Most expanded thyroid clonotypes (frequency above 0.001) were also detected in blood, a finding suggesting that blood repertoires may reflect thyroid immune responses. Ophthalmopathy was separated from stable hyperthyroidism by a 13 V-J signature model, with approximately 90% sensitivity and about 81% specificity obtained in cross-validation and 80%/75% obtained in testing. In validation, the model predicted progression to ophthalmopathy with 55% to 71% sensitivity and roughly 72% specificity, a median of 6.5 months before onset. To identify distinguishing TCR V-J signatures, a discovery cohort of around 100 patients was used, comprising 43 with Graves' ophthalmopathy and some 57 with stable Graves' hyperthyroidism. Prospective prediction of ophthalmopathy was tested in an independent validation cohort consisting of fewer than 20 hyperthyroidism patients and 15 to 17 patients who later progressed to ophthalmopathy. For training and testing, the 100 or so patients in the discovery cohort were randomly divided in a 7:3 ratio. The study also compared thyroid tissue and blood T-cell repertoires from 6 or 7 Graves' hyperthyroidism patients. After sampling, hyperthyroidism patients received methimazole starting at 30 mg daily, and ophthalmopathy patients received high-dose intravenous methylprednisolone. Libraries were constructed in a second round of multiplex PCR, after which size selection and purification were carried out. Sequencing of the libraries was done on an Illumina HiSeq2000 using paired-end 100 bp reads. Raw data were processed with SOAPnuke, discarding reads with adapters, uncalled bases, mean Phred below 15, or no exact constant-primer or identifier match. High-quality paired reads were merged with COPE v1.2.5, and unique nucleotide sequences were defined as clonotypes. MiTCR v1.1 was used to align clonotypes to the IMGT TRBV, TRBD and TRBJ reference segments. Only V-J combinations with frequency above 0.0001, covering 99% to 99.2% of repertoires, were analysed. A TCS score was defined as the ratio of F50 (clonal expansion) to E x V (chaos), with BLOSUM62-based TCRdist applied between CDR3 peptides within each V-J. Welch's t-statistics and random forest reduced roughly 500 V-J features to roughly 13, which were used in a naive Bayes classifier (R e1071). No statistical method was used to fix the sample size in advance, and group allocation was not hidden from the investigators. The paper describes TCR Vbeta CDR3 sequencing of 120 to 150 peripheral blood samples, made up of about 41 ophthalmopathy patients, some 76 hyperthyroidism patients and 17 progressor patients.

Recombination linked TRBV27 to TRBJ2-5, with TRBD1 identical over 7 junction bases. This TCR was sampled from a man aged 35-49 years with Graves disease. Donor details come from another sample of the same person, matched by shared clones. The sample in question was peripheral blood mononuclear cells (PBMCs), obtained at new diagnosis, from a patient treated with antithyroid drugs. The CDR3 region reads CASSPLTGIQETQYF. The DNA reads TGTGCCAGCAGCCCCCTGACAGGGATCCAAGAGACCCAGTACTTC.